A single T cell receptor beta chain is shown here with its context. Its cognate antigen is unknown. These data originate in a study of cytomegalovirus exposure and HLA in healthy donors. On the study more broadly: The same platform used for the approximately 670 first-cohort repertoires was also used for the 120 or so validation repertoires, as a later analysis reported. Study-level results: Reports described diagnosis of cytomegalovirus status by the classifier as highly specific and sensitive. Cytomegalovirus-associated TCR beta chains were listed, numbering some 180.

Assay used: immunoSEQ multiplex PCR; TCRdb lists only in-frame clones, some missing. In the table there are 250,000 or so clones, roughly 90% of which are singletons. This CDR3 comprises 12 residues. V shed 7 bases and J shed 2 bases, with 6 bases lying between them. Germline V gene lookup returns CDR1 MDHEN and CDR2 SYDVKM. The chain links TRBV28 to TRBJ1-5; D not certain. Sequencing was carried out using PBMCs. This receptor was obtained from a man younger than 35 in good health and CMV-seropositive. CDR3 in amino acids: CASTRGNQPQHF. As DNA, the CDR3 is TGTGCCAGCACCCGGGGCAATCAGCCCCAGCATTTT.